The rows below give T cell receptor beta chains drawn from one sample of a study of Graves' ophthalmopathy and Graves' hyperthyroidism. TCRdb re-analysed the multiplex PCR reads in MiXCR, keeping a single row per CDR3 protein. The sample yields some 750,000 distinct CDR3 sequences, approximately 40% seen once. Sequencing used peripheral blood. Receptor source: an adult man with Graves' ophthalmopathy. Each CDR3 is given without its conserved first and last residue.

CDR3 protein: ATSPPGTGDTGELF
V gene: TRBV24-1

CDR3 protein: ASSQGLMGEKLF
V gene: TRBV25-1

CDR3 protein: ASSRGDRDFGEQY
V gene: TRBV7-9

CDR3 protein: ASSLEFHPYEQY
V gene: TRBV12-3/TRBV12-4

CDR3 protein: ASRPTMFYGYT
V gene: TRBV7-2

CDR3 protein: ASSPGQPNQPQH
V gene: TRBV10-2

CDR3 protein: ASSVDPGSGAIYGYT
V gene: TRBV9

CDR3 protein: ASSPTGGSYGYT
V gene: TRBV7-2

CDR3 protein: ASRTSGNTETQY
V gene: TRBV3-1

CDR3 protein: ASSHPEGGANYGYT
V gene: TRBV25-1

CDR3 protein: ASSLRSSGGAVSDYGYT
V gene: TRBV7-8

CDR3 protein: ASRRLGQGVNSPLH
V gene: TRBV24-1

CDR3 protein: ASSSMHGYT
V gene: TRBV25-1

CDR3 protein: ASSLSSLQEAQY
V gene: TRBV2

CDR3 protein: ASSLNTYGYT
V gene: TRBV7-9

CDR3 protein: ASSTWTGANVLT
V gene: TRBV7-9

CDR3 protein: ASSPSGGPTDTEAF
V gene: TRBV6-5

CDR3 protein: ASSVDRTSGGTEAF
V gene: TRBV9

CDR3 protein: ASSLGSGFGGLQELEAF
V gene: TRBV7-8

CDR3 protein: ASSQRGTSGNTIY
V gene: TRBV4-3

CDR3 protein: ASSPRQGPGEKLF
V gene: TRBV2

CDR3 protein: ASTPGLSLFEQY
V gene: TRBV10-3

CDR3 protein: ASSTRGNEKLF
V gene: TRBV2

CDR3 protein: SVEGQGDLRYANTEAF
V gene: TRBV29-1

CDR3 protein: ASSPVGGGPPLH
V gene: TRBV2

CDR3 protein: ASSLFVGQGESTNTEAF
V gene: TRBV7-2